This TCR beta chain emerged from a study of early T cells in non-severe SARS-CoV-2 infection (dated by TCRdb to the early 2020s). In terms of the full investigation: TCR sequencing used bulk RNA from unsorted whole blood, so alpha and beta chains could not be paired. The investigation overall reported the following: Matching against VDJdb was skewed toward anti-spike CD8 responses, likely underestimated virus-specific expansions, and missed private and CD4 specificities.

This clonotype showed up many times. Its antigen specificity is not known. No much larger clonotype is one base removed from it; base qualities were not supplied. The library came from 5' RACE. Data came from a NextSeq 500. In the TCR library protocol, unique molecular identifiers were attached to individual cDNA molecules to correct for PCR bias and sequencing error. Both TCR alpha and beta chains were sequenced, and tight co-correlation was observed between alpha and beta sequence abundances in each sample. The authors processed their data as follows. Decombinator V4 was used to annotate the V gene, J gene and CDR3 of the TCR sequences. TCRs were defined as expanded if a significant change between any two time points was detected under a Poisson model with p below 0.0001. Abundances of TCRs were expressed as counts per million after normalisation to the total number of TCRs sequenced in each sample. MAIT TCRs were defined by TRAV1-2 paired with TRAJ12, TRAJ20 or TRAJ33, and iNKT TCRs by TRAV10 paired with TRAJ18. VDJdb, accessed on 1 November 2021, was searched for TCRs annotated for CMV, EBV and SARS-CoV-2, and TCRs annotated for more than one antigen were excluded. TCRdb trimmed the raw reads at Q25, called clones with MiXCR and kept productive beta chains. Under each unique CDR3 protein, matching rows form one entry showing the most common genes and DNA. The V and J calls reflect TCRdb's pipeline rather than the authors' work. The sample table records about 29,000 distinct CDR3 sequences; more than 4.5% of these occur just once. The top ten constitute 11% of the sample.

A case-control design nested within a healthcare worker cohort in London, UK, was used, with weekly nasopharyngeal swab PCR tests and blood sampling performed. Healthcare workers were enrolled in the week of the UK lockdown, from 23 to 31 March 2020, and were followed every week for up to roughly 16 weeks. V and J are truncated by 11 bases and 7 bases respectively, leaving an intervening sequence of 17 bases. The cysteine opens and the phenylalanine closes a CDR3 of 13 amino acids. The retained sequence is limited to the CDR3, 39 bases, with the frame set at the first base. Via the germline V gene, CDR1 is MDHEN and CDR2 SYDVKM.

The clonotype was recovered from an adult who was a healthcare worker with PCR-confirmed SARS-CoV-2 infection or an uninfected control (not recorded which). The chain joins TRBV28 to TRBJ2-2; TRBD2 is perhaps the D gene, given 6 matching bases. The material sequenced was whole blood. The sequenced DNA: TGTGCCTCCCGCCGGGGGTTGAACGGGGAGCTGTTTTTT. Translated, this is CASRRGLNGELFF.